These 31 T cell receptor beta chains share one sample of origin, sequenced in a study of T cell repertoires in cytomegalovirus infection. TCRdb itself ran the reads through MiXCR, one entry per CDR3 protein. Of fewer than 950,000 distinct CDR3 sequences in the sample, approximately 32% were seen once. These receptors have no identified antigens. Source: cultured CD8+ T cells from PBMCs, taken from culture after CMV antigen stimulation. The receptors were sampled from a human donor in good health (CMV status not recorded). Some clones in this sample may be carry-over from other donors' samples.

The chain couples TRBV7-9 to TRBJ2-2; 8 bases map to TRBD1. This CDR3 is 16 amino acids long. Germline lookup yields CDR1 SEHNR and CDR2 FQNEAQ (reference sequence). V was pared by 4 bases and J by 6 bases, with 10 bases of the junction left unmatched. CDR3 amino acids: CASSSGQGKRPGELFF. The CDR3 DNA sequence: TGTGCCAGCAGCTCCGGACAGGGAAAACGACCCGGGGAGCTGTTTTTT.

This clonotype was found many times. V usage is TRBV7-2 and J usage is TRBJ1-4; D is uncertain. CDR3 length equals 15 residues. The V end lost 8 bases, the J end lost 0 bases, and 13 bases lay between the germline ends. Germline V gives CDR1 SGHTA, CDR2 FQGNSA. The CDR3 reads CASLPYSATNEKLFF. The DNA for the CDR3 is TGTGCCAGCCTCCCGTACAGTGCAACTAATGAAAAACTGTTTTTT.

At least ten counts were recorded for this clonotype. The rearrangement joins TRBV7-9 to TRBJ1-6, with unresolved D. The germline V gene encodes CDR1 SEHNR and CDR2 FQNEAQ (reference sequence). Trimming pared 5 bases from V and 10 bases from J, leaving 21 bases between. This CDR3 comprises 16 residues. CDR3: CASSPRAGDVSSPLHF. The CDR3 DNA reads TGTGCCAGCAGCCCAAGGGCAGGCGACGTAAGCTCACCCCTCCACTTT.

The chain links TRBV27 to TRBJ2-1, with 10 bases lining up with TRBD2. J lost 6 bases, V lost 1 base, and 3 bases had no gene match. The CDR3 covers 15 residues. Germline lookup yields CDR1 MNHEY and CDR2 SMNVEV (reference sequence). Here the CDR3 reads CASSLYSGGANEQFF. The CDR3 DNA follows: TGTGCCAGCAGTTTATACAGCGGGGGGGCCAATGAGCAGTTCTTC.

This clonotype has more than one count but fewer than ten. The chain is built from TRBV5-1 and TRBJ2-1; a possible D gene is TRBD2 (5 bases). Germline V gives CDR1 SGHRS, CDR2 YFSETQ. The CDR3 has 13 amino acids. Trimming shortened V by 4 bases and J by 7 bases, and 12 bases separated the two germline ends. The CDR3 region has the DNA TGCGCCAGCAGCCTCTGGCCGGGGAATGAGCAGTTCTTC. Encoded protein: CASSLWPGNEQFF. The variable domain in full, completed from reference TRBV5-1 and TRBJ2-1, reads KAGVTQTPRYLIKTRGQQVTLSCSPISGHRSVSWYQQTPGQGLQFLFEYFSETQRNKGNFPGRFSGRQFSNSRSEMNVSTLELGDSALYLCASSLWPGNEQFFGPGTRLTVL.

The table lists this clonotype with many counts. The chain recombines TRBV6-5 with TRBJ2-7; D possibly corresponds to TRBD1 (5 bases). The V end lost 0 bases, the J end lost 5 bases, and 14 bases lay between the germline ends. Germline CDR1 reads MNHEY; CDR2 reads SVGAGI. The CDR3 is made up of 15 amino acids. CDR3 sequence: CASSYSTGRAHEQYF. The CDR3 DNA is TGTGCCAGCAGTTACTCGACGGGCAGGGCCCACGAGCAGTACTTC.

The rearrangement uses TRBV5-1 and TRBJ1-5; D is ambiguous. Germline V CDR1 and CDR2: SGHRS, YFSETQ. The CDR3 sequence is 15 residues long. V lost 4 bases and J lost 2, with 13 bases in between. This CDR3 reads CASSLGDIRNQPQHF. DNA for the CDR3: TGCGCCAGCAGCCTGGGAGACATACGCAATCAGCCCCAGCATTTT.

CDR3 nucleotides: TGTGCCAGCAGCGTATGGCTAGACAGCACAGATACGCAGTATTTT. It encodes CASSVWLDSTDTQYF. The chain couples TRBV9 to TRBJ2-3; D uncertain. Trimming pared 1 base from V and 0 bases from J, leaving 9 bases between. Germline lookup yields CDR1 SGDLS and CDR2 YYNGEE. This CDR3 contains 15 residues.

This clonotype was detected many times. J is TRBJ2-3 and V is TRBV5-5; D ambiguous. The germline V and J ends were trimmed by 0 bases and 0 bases, with 5 bases remaining between them. Germline values: CDR1 SGHKS, CDR2 YYEKEE (reference sequence). The CDR3 consists of 14 residues. The CDR3 loop is CASSLGFSTDTQYF. CDR3 sequence (DNA): TGTGCCAGCAGCTTGGGGTTTAGCACAGATACGCAGTATTTT.

This clonotype occurred a few times. This sequence joins TRBV2 and TRBJ2-7; tentative D call: TRBD1 (7 bases). Germline V gives CDR1 SNHLY, CDR2 FYNNEI. The V end lost 6 bases, the J end lost 3 bases, and 15 bases lay between the germline ends. The CDR3 has 14 amino acids. CDR3 nucleotide sequence: TGTGCCAGCAGAGGAGGGGGCGCTATCTACGAGCAGTACTTC. It translates to CASRGGGAIYEQYF.

This clonotype was picked up a small number of times. The chain couples TRBV10-3 to TRBJ1-2, with TRBD1 identical over 8 bases. This CDR3 is built from 17 residues. The J segment lost 6 bases and the V segment lost 9 bases, leaving 21 bases of the junction unmatched. The germline gives CDR1 ENHRY, CDR2 SYGVKD. The DNA for the CDR3 is TGTGCCATAAGAGTCGGAAGTACAGGGGGAAGCTCTCATGGCTACACCTTC. This gives the protein CAIRVGSTGGSSHGYTF.

This clonotype was counted only a few times. This chain joins TRBV6-2 or TRBV6-3 and TRBJ1-1, with TRBD1 matching over 7 bases. The CDR3 has 14 amino acids. In germline, CDR1 is MNHEY, CDR2 SVGEGT. J lost 5 bases, V lost 6 bases, and 9 bases had no gene match. CDR3 sequence: CASRLQGGGTEAFF. CDR3 DNA sequence: TGTGCCAGCAGGCTGCAGGGGGGGGGAACTGAAGCTTTCTTT.

The chain is built from TRBV27 and TRBJ1-2, with 7 bases matching TRBD1. Trimming removed 3 bases from V and 8 bases from J; junction bases left unmatched: 6. CDR1 is MNHEY, CDR2 SMNVEV, per germline (reference sequence). There are 13 residues in the CDR3. This chain's CDR3 is CASSFRGSGGYTF. The CDR3 nucleotides read TGTGCCAGCAGTTTCAGGGGGTCGGGCGGCTACACCTTC.

Only a few counts were recorded for this clonotype. V and J are TRBV7-9 and TRBJ2-5; the D gene could be TRBD1 or TRBD2 (6 bases each). CDR3 size: 16 residues. The germline CDR1 and CDR2 sequences are SEHNR and FQNEAQ (reference sequence). With 5 bases removed from V and 2 bases from J, the gap between germline ends came to 18 bases. The CDR3 DNA reads as TGTGCCAGCAGCCCGGAGGGGGACGGGAGACAAGAGACCCAGTACTTC. This sequence encodes CASSPEGDGRQETQYF.

This clonotype has a handful of counts. The gene calls are TRBV12-3 or TRBV12-4 and TRBJ2-2; no firm D call. V lost 4 bases and J 6 bases, leaving 15 bases between the germline ends. CDR3 length: 15 residues. The CDR3 DNA follows: TGTGCCAGCAGTTCTGGGATAGCAAGGTCCGGGGAGCTGTTTTTT. Amino acids: CASSSGIARSGELFF.

The chain has TRBV24-1 and TRBJ1-1; D call uncertain. The CDR3 spans 13 residues. Germline loops: CDR1 KGHDR, CDR2 SFDVKD. CDR3 protein: CAVRSSLNTEAFF. The CDR3, as DNA: TGTGCGGTCCGGTCGTCCTTGAACACTGAAGCTTTCTTT.

This clonotype came up once. An end of the junction does not agree with germline; a read error may underlie this. The chain combines TRBV24-1 with TRBJ1-1; D is unclear. Germline-derived CDR1 and CDR2 are KGHDR and SFDVKD. This CDR3 is built from 14 residues. The CDR3 DNA reads as TGTGCCACCATTGATCGGGAGGGTGAAACTAAAGCTTTCTTT. It encodes CATIDREGETKAFF.

This clonotype was detected ten times or more. J is TRBJ2-1 and V is TRBV6-1, with D possibly TRBD1 on 6 matching bases. The CDR3 consists of 16 residues. V was trimmed by 0 bases and J by 8 bases, leaving 17 bases between them. Germline V CDR1 and CDR2: MNHNS, SASEGT. Written as DNA, the CDR3 is TGTGCCAGCAGTGAAGCGCTAACAGGGACCGACGATGAGCAGTTCTTC. Translation: CASSEALTGTDDEQFF.

Here the CDR3 DNA reads TGTGCCAGCAGCCAAGAAAACTGGAGCACAGATACGCAGTATTTT. Residues: CASSQENWSTDTQYF. The chain uses TRBV3-1 and TRBJ2-3, with D unresolved. In germline, CDR1 is LGHDT, CDR2 YNNKEL (reference sequence). The V end was cut by 0 bases, the J end by 0 bases, with 7 bases between. The CDR3 sequence is 15 residues long.

This chain uses TRBV2 with TRBJ2-7, with TRBD2 identical over 11 bases. The CDR3 runs 15 residues. Per germline, CDR1 SNHLY and CDR2 FYNNEI. V shed 1 base, J shed 7 bases, and the junction held 6 bases outside the gene matches. This chain's CDR3 is CASSEGLAGGEEQYF. The CDR3 DNA reads TGTGCCAGCAGTGAAGGGCTAGCGGGGGGAGAAGAGCAGTACTTC.

The CDR3 protein is CASSYSGPGTGVIGYTF. The CDR3 nucleotides read TGTGCCAGCAGTTACTCAGGTCCCGGGACAGGGGTAATTGGCTACACCTTC. The rearrangement joins TRBV6-5 to TRBJ1-2; TRBD1 aligns across 10 bases. The CDR3 loop spans 17 amino acids. The V gene's germline CDR1 is MNHEY and CDR2 SVGAGI. V shed 0 bases and J 7 bases; nucleotides not matched to a gene: 11.

This clonotype was recorded a few times. V usage is TRBV6-2 or TRBV6-3 and J usage is TRBJ1-1; TRBD1 matches at 8 bases. The CDR3 totals 16 residues. The junction had 9 bases not matched to a gene; V was cut back by 6 bases and J by 0 bases. Germline CDR1 and CDR2: MNHEY and SVGEGT. This CDR3 is CASSHRQGPMNTEAFF. The CDR3 coding sequence is TGTGCCAGCAGCCATAGACAGGGGCCCATGAACACTGAAGCTTTCTTT.

The table lists this clonotype with many counts. This chain links TRBV27 with TRBJ1-1, with 8 bases lining up with TRBD1. With V trimmed by 10 bases and J by 3 bases, 19 bases remained unmatched. The CDR3 sequence is 17 residues long. CDR1 MNHEY and CDR2 SMNVEV come from the germline V gene (reference sequence). The CDR3, as DNA: TGTGCCACCTCGATTTCAGGGGGCGCCCCCAGGGACACTGAAGCTTTCTTT. It encodes CATSISGGAPRDTEAFF.

The rearrangement uses TRBV7-6 and TRBJ1-4, with a tentative D call TRBD1 (6 bases). The V gene lost 0 bases and the J gene lost 8 bases, with 13 bases spanning the gap. Germline V gene data show CDR1 as SGHVS and CDR2 as FNYEAQ. The CDR3 sequence is 15 residues long. The CDR3, as DNA: TGTGCCAGCAGCTTAGCGCGGGGGGCGAGGGAAAAACTGTTTTTT. This encodes CASSLARGAREKLFF.

The rearrangement uses TRBV7-1 and TRBJ1-1; 8 positions match TRBD1. TRBV7-1 is flagged as an ORF with uncertain function. V was pared by 5 bases and J by 6 bases, with 8 bases of the junction left unmatched. The CDR3 has 14 residues. CDR3 in DNA: TGTGCCAGCAGCCCCGTCCAGGGGGCGGCTGAAGCTTTCTTT. This gives the protein CASSPVQGAAEAFF.

The J gene is TRBJ2-1, the V gene TRBV6-2 or TRBV6-3; TRBD2 is a possible D gene (6 bases). This CDR3 spans 16 amino acids. Looked up from germline, CDR1 is MNHEY and CDR2 is SVGEGT. V dropped 3 bases and J dropped 4 bases, with 16 bases sitting between them. CDR3 in amino acids: CASSYLADMHYNEQFF. The DNA of the CDR3 is TGTGCCAGCAGTTATTTAGCGGACATGCATTACAATGAGCAGTTCTTC.

This sequence joins TRBV7-9 and TRBJ2-3, with 12 positions matching TRBD2. J was trimmed by 5 bases and V by 2 bases; bases with no gene match: 5. Germline CDR1 reads SEHNR; CDR2 reads FQNEAQ (reference sequence). CDR3 length: 16 amino acids. CDR3 sequence: CASSLWTSGDRDTQYF. CDR3 sequence (DNA): TGTGCCAGCAGCTTATGGACTAGCGGGGACCGAGATACGCAGTATTTT.

Only a few counts were recorded for this clonotype. This rearrangement joins TRBV12-3 or TRBV12-4 to TRBJ2-1; 9 bases map to TRBD2. After removal of 3 bases from V and 5 bases from J, the junction contained 2 bases not matched to a gene. This CDR3 has 14 residues. For the CDR3, the DNA is TGTGCCAGCAGTTTCGCTAGCGGGGACAATGAGCAGTTCTTC. It specifies CASSFASGDNEQFF.

This chain uses TRBV6-2 or TRBV6-3 with TRBJ2-7; D gene ambiguous. V lost 0 bases, J lost 3 bases, and 18 bases lay in between. CDR1 is MNHEY and CDR2 is SVGEGT in the germline V gene. This CDR3 spans 17 amino acids. The CDR3 loop reads CASSYSALDRTRYEQYV. DNA for the CDR3: TGTGCCAGCAGTTACTCAGCTTTGGACCGAACCCGCTACGAGCAGTACGTC.

The chain carries TRBV12-3 or TRBV12-4 and TRBJ1-4, with D possibly being TRBD1 (6 bases). The CDR3 is made up of 12 amino acids. Trimming left V 4 bases short and J 10 bases short, with 10 bases between. DNA for the CDR3: TGTGCCAGCAGTTCCCCAGGGGCAAAACTGTTTTTT. Protein product: CASSSPGAKLFF.

The chain joins TRBV27 to TRBJ2-5; TRBD1 or TRBD2 may be the D gene (7 bases each). Germline values: CDR1 MNHEY, CDR2 SMNVEV (reference sequence). This CDR3 is 16 amino acids long. V lost 3 bases to trimming and J lost 2 bases, with 16 bases between them. This chain's CDR3 is CASSFLGRGGQETQYF. Written as DNA, the CDR3 is TGTGCCAGCAGTTTTCTGGGCAGGGGGGGACAAGAGACCCAGTACTTC.